The clone carrying this T cell receptor (beta chain) came up many times. Antigen specificity is unknown. This entry is derived from a study of T cells after posttransplantation cyclophosphamide. Whole-study findings and limits: Tissue-infiltrating T cells from skin or gut overlapped little with blood T cells. Later blood repertoires were often dominated by clones from the donor CD8+ memory compartment. TRB clonality was highly associated with recipient CMV seropositivity and reactivation.

The CDR3 has 15 residues. Germline values: CDR1 SGHDN, CDR2 FVKESK. The V gene end was trimmed by 3 bases and the J gene end by 3 bases; junction bases not matched to a gene: 7. Assay used: immunoSEQ multiplex PCR; TCRdb lists only in-frame clones, some missing. The data show over 15,000 clones, none appearing only once, with 0.54% held by the ten largest. Cyclophosphamide on days +3 and +4 followed busulfan-fludarabine conditioning and a marrow graft. The TCR sequence derives from a female patient between 30 and 45 years old who received an allogeneic stem cell transplant from a related donor, was CMV-positive, and had no GVHD. Some T cells may be provided by the graft donor. The chain uses TRBV14 and TRBJ2-7, with TRBD1 matching over 8 bases. The material was PBMCs, obtained after allogeneic stem cell transplant with posttransplant cyclophosphamide. The CDR3 nucleotides read TGTGCCAGCAGCCATGGGACAGGTGTAATCTACGAGCAGTACTTC. Its translation: CASSHGTGVIYEQYF. The full variable domain, its missing parts supplied by reference TRBV14 and TRBJ2-7, is EAGVTQFPSHSVIEKGQTVTLRCDPISGHDNLYWYRRVMGKEIKFLLHFVKESKQDESGMPNNRFLAERTGGTYSTLKVQPAELEDSGVYFCASSHGTGVIYEQYFGPGTRLTVT.